Included here is one T cell receptor beta chain sequence, with context. The antigen is unknown. This specimen comes from a study of T cells after yellow fever vaccination. Study-wide results and limits: On re-exposure, the response was weaker but peaked faster, at day 5 versus 15. The booster response re-showed most primary clones: 96% CD4, more than 80% CD8.

V was clipped by 0 bases and J by 0 bases, with 10 bases between them. The length of the CDR3 is 15 residues. Germline values: CDR1 SGHRS, CDR2 YFSETQ. Using its own MiXCR run on the 5' RACE reads, TCRdb lists one record per CDR3 protein. The data show some 400,000 distinct CDR3 sequences, with about 19% seen just once and roughly a sixth held by the top ten. The clonotype comes from a man in his late teens or twenties who received the YFV17D yellow fever vaccine. The sample in question was PBMCs, obtained before the yellow fever booster vaccination. The chain carries TRBV5-1 and TRBJ2-7; D unclear. CDR3 loop: CASSLAPGNSYEQYF. CDR3 bases: TGCGCCAGCAGCTTGGCCCCAGGAAACTCCTACGAGCAGTACTTC. Based on the CDR3 plus reference TRBV5-1 and TRBJ2-7, the full variable domain is KAGVTQTPRYLIKTRGQQVTLSCSPISGHRSVSWYQQTPGQGLQFLFEYFSETQRNKGNFPGRFSGRQFSNSRSEMNVSTLELGDSALYLCASSLAPGNSYEQYFGPGTRLTVT.